Here is one TCR beta chain with its context. What it binds is unknown. From germline, CDR1 is SGHNT and CDR2 YENEEA. Trimming removed 8 bases from V and 10 bases from J, with 18 bases in between. This CDR3 is built from 13 residues. The data belong to a study of cytomegalovirus exposure and HLA in healthy donors. In the study overall: From donors who were HLA-typed, an early data release held 80 million to 85 million unique TCRs.

Study-level results: A later analysis by the authors found several of the most significant clusters apparently linked to common viral pathogens. A later analysis reportedly found fewer N-insertions in an Asian-associated ancestry cluster than the roughly 670-donor mean.

Primers included in the PCR were 60 Vbeta and 13 Jbeta primers. Sequencing used immunoSEQ multiplex PCR; TCRdb keeps in-frame clones, though not all of them. The table records around 180,000 clones, 70% to 80% of them present only once. Sequencing was carried out using PBMCs. The sequence derives from a woman in her twenties or thirties in good health and CMV-seropositive. The chain employs TRBV11-3 and TRBJ2-1; D perhaps matches TRBD1 (5 bases). CDR3 bases: TGTGCCAGCCAGCTCGGCAGGGCCGGGGAGCAGTTCTTC. Translated, it gives CASQLGRAGEQFF.